The next 31 T cell receptor beta chains were all read from a single sample in a study of STAT5B mutations in CD4+ large granular lymphocyte leukemia. Profiling relied on immunoSEQ multiplex PCR, and the TCRdb table lists in-frame clones only, not all of them. The data show some 30,000 clones, approximately 69% seen once. The sample taken for sequencing was CD4+ T cells from blood buffy coats. The receptors come from a human donor in good health.

The chain uses TRBV7-2 and TRBJ2-2; no reliable D call. This CDR3 region has 14 residues. The germline V and J ends were trimmed by 3 bases and 3 bases, with 8 bases remaining between them. Germline V gene data show CDR1 as SGHTA and CDR2 as FQGNSA. As DNA, the CDR3 is TGTGCCAGCAGCTTGAACAGAGACACCGGGGAGCTGTTTTTT. Translating it yields CASSLNRDTGELFF.

This rearrangement joins TRBV18 to TRBJ1-1, with D perhaps TRBD1 (6 bases). From germline, CDR1 is KGHSH and CDR2 LQKENI. The CDR3 contains 16 residues. V was cut by 1 base and J by 0 bases, with 12 bases left in between. CDR3 nucleotide sequence: TGTGCCAGCTCACCACAGATAGGGGGGATGAACACTGAAGCTTTCTTT. This encodes CASSPQIGGMNTEAFF.

This chain links TRBV7-9 with TRBJ2-1; tentative D call: TRBD2 (5 bases). The CDR3 has 15 residues. Per germline, CDR1 SEHNR and CDR2 FQNEAQ (reference sequence). Trimming cost V 1 base and J 5 bases, with 12 bases left between them. The CDR3 reads CASSLGRGRNNEQFF. Written as DNA, the CDR3 is TGTGCCAGCAGCTTAGGGCGCGGGCGTAACAATGAGCAGTTCTTC.

V and J are TRBV6-4 and TRBJ1-5; D possibly corresponds to TRBD1 (6 bases). V lost 3 bases to trimming and J lost 6 bases, with 9 bases between them. This CDR3 region has 13 residues. CDR1 and CDR2 from the germline V gene are MRHNA and SNTAGT. The CDR3 spells CASSEQGGQPQHF. For the CDR3, the DNA is TGTGCCAGCAGTGAACAGGGAGGTCAGCCCCAGCATTTT.

The V call is TRBV28, the J call TRBJ2-2, with TRBD1 as a possible D gene (5 bases). With 6 bases removed from V and 0 bases from J, the gap between germline ends came to 14 bases. CDR3 length equals 16 residues. In germline, CDR1 is MDHEN, CDR2 SYDVKM. This CDR3 reads CASRVGLYANTGELFF. CDR3 nucleotide sequence: TGTGCCAGCAGGGTGGGGCTGTACGCGAACACCGGGGAGCTGTTTTTT.

The V gene is TRBV6-5, the J gene TRBJ2-2; 9 positions match TRBD2. V shed 6 bases and J 4 bases; nucleotides not matched to a gene: 6. The CDR3 is 15 amino acids. Germline CDR1 and CDR2: MNHEY and SVGAGI. The CDR3 here is CASSRLAVGTGELFF. DNA for the CDR3: TGTGCCAGCAGCAGACTAGCGGTAGGCACCGGGGAGCTGTTTTTT.

V is TRBV19 and J is TRBJ1-4; 9 nucleotides match TRBD1. Looked up from germline, CDR1 is LNHDA and CDR2 is SQIVND (reference sequence). The CDR3 contains 17 residues. The junction had 14 bases not matched to a gene; V was cut back by 10 bases and J by 2 bases. The CDR3 is CAIKPGQGFLTNEKLFF. CDR3 sequence (DNA): TGTGCCATCAAGCCGGGACAGGGTTTTTTGACTAATGAAAAACTGTTTTTT.

The genes are TRBV28 and TRBJ2-6; 8 bases line up with TRBD2. This CDR3 spans 16 amino acids. With V trimmed by 4 bases and J by 3 bases, 5 bases remained unmatched. CDR1 and CDR2 (germline): MDHEN, SYDVKM. The DNA for the CDR3 is TGTGCCAGCAGTTCCGGCGCGGGGGGTGGGGCCAACGTCCTGACTTTC. Its translation: CASSSGAGGGANVLTF.

V gene TRBV14 combines with J gene TRBJ2-1; weak D call: TRBD2 (5 bases). With 2 bases removed from V and 0 bases from J, the gap between germline ends came to 8 bases. The germline gives CDR1 SGHDN, CDR2 FVKESK. CDR3 length equals 15 residues. This chain's CDR3 is CASSQRENSYNEQFF. In DNA, the CDR3 is TGTGCCAGCAGCCAAAGGGAGAACTCCTACAATGAGCAGTTCTTC.

This chain uses TRBV29-1 with TRBJ2-7; the D gene is possibly TRBD1 (6 bases). The CDR3 is 15 amino acids. The germline V gene encodes CDR1 SQVTM and CDR2 ANQGSEA. Trimming left V 7 bases short and J 1 base short, with 20 bases between. Here the CDR3 DNA reads TGCAGCGGGATGGGGCAACAGGGATGGTCCTACGAGCAGTACTTC. Translating gives CSGMGQQGWSYEQYF.

The chain uses TRBV10-1 and TRBJ1-3, with no clear D. Germline-derived CDR1 and CDR2 are WNHNN and SYGVQD (reference sequence). This CDR3 has 15 amino acids. V dropped 0 bases and J dropped 2 bases, with 8 bases sitting between them. For the CDR3, the DNA is TGCGCCAGCAGTGAGTCGGGCAGCACTGGAAACACCATATATTTT. It is translated as CASSESGSTGNTIYF.

CDR3 in amino acids: CASSLSGTAQETQYF. The DNA of the CDR3 is TGTGCCAGCAGCTTGTCGGGGACAGCACAAGAGACCCAGTACTTC. The chain recombines TRBV7-2 with TRBJ2-5, with TRBD1 matching 7 bases. CDR3 length: 15 residues. Germline V gene lookup returns CDR1 SGHTA and CDR2 FQGNSA. The ends lost 3 bases at V and 2 bases at J; junction bases unmatched: 6.

This clone was found once. V usage is TRBV11-3 and J usage is TRBJ2-5, with D tentatively TRBD2 (6 bases). Between the trimmed V and J ends, which lost 5 bases and 2 bases, there was a span of 15 bases. The germline gives CDR1 SGHNT, CDR2 YENEEA. The CDR3 spans 15 residues. DNA of the CDR3: TGTGCCAGCAGCCCATCAGGGCGGGGACAAGAGACCCAGTACTTC. Translation: CASSPSGRGQETQYF.

This chain connects TRBV5-4 to TRBJ1-1, with a tentative D call TRBD1 (5 bases). Germline values: CDR1 SGHNT, CDR2 YYREEE (reference sequence). V lost 3 bases to trimming and J lost 1 base, with 13 bases between them. The CDR3 runs 15 residues. The CDR3 region is CASSSPTGPNTEAFF. The CDR3 nucleotides read TGTGCCAGCAGCTCACCCACAGGCCCGAACACTGAAGCTTTCTTT.

This clone was observed once. The genes are TRBV5-6 and TRBJ1-2; no clear D gene. Germline V gene data show CDR1 as SGHDT and CDR2 as YYEEEE. This CDR3 is 15 amino acids long. The ends were cut back, 0 bases at V and 7 bases at J, with 16 bases in the middle. The CDR3 region is CASSLVRTGSGGYTF. DNA of the CDR3: TGTGCCAGCAGCTTGGTCCGGACGGGCTCCGGTGGCTACACCTTC. Supplemented by reference TRBV5-6 and TRBJ1-2, the full variable domain reads DAGVTQSPTHLIKTRGQQVTLRCSPKSGHDTVSWYQQALGQGPQFIFQYYEEEERQRGNFPDRFSGHQFPNYSSELNVNALLLGDSALYLCASSLVRTGSGGYTFGSGTRLTVV.

This clone has only a few counts. V is TRBV2 and J is TRBJ1-1, with a tentative D call TRBD1 (5 bases). Germline V lookup: CDR1 SNHLY, CDR2 FYNNEI. The CDR3 sequence is 15 residues long. Trimming took 4 bases from V and 1 from J, leaving 13 bases between them. The CDR3 loop reads CASSGGEEWNTEAFF. DNA for the CDR3: TGTGCCAGCAGTGGGGGCGAGGAGTGGAACACTGAAGCTTTCTTT.

V usage is TRBV5-8 and J usage is TRBJ1-1; tentatively, D is TRBD1 (6 bases). Germline V lookup: CDR1 SGHTS, CDR2 YDEGEE. V lost 7 bases, J lost 3 bases, and 22 bases lay in between. The CDR3 runs 16 residues. The CDR3 DNA is TGTGCCAGCCCGACCGGGCAGGGGACGCCAGACACTGAAGCTTTCTTT. It translates to CASPTGQGTPDTEAFF. Variable domain in full (rest from reference TRBV5-8 and TRBJ1-1): EAGVTQSPTHLIKTRGQQATLRCSPISGHTSVYWYQQALGLGLQFLLWYDEGEERNRGNFPPRFSGRQFPNYSSELNVNALELEDSALYLCASPTGQGTPDTEAFFGQGTRLTVV.

The chain has TRBV2 and TRBJ2-7, with D tentatively TRBD1 (5 bases). The V end was cut by 2 bases, the J end by 3 bases, with 5 bases between. The CDR3 is 12 amino acids. Germline V CDR1 and CDR2: SNHLY, FYNNEI. The CDR3 reads CASSEQGYEQYV. For the CDR3, the DNA is TGTGCCAGCAGTGAACAGGGCTACGAGCAGTACGTC.

The genes are TRBV12-5 and TRBJ1-1, with a weak D call TRBD1 (5 bases). Germline values: CDR1 LGHNT, CDR2 FRNRAP. Trimming cost V 0 bases and J 11 bases, with 13 bases left between them. The CDR3 is 13 amino acids. The CDR3: CASGLVKANRAFF. In DNA, the CDR3 is TGTGCTAGTGGTTTGGTAAAAGCCAACAGGGCTTTCTTT.

This clone was seen a handful of times. J is TRBJ1-2 and V is TRBV6-1; 8 bases line up with TRBD1. The V and J ends lost 7 bases and 6 bases, in that order; junction bases with no gene match: 10. Looked up from germline, CDR1 is MNHNS and CDR2 is SASEGT. This CDR3 has 14 residues. This CDR3 is CASNDRGVANGYTF. The DNA for the CDR3 is TGTGCCAGCAATGACAGGGGAGTGGCGAATGGCTACACCTTC.

This sequence joins TRBV18 and TRBJ1-4, with D unclear. This CDR3 is 13 amino acids long. V gave up 6 bases and J gave up 8 bases, with 13 bases separating them. Germline CDR1 KGHSH, CDR2 LQKENI. The CDR3: CASSIGRNEKLFF. CDR3 in DNA: TGTGCCAGCTCTATTGGGCGGAACGAAAAACTGTTTTTT.

This clone occurred once. V and J are TRBV10-3 and TRBJ2-7; 7 bases map to TRBD1. The V gene's germline CDR1 is ENHRY and CDR2 SYGVKD. This CDR3 spans 15 amino acids. Germline trimming cut 4 bases from V and 3 bases from J; bases unmatched to any gene: 9. Here the CDR3 DNA reads TGTGCCATCAGTGGCTACCGGGACAGACTCTACGAGCAGTACTTC. It is translated as CAISGYRDRLYEQYF.

V is TRBV11-3 and J is TRBJ2-1; TRBD2 matches at 9 bases. There are 16 residues in the CDR3. V lost 5 bases, J lost 10 bases, and 15 bases stayed unmatched. Germline V lookup: CDR1 SGHNT, CDR2 YENEEA. The CDR3 spells CASSIRLAAHTEEQFF. CDR3 DNA sequence: TGTGCCAGCAGCATACGACTAGCGGCCCACACGGAGGAGCAGTTCTTC.

V usage is TRBV7-8 and J usage is TRBJ2-6; D perhaps matches TRBD2 (5 bases). The CDR3 covers 17 residues. Per germline, CDR1 SGHVS and CDR2 FQNEAQ. Between the trimmed V and J ends, which lost 1 base and 0 bases, there was a span of 10 bases. As DNA, the CDR3 is TGTGCCAGCAGCTTAGTTAACAGCGGCTCTGGGGCCAACGTCCTGACTTTC. Translated, it gives CASSLVNSGSGANVLTF.

This clone was counted a few times. V is TRBV6-6 and J is TRBJ1-1, with D tentatively TRBD1 (5 bases). CDR1 is MNHNY and CDR2 is SVGAGI in the germline V gene (reference sequence). There are 11 residues in the CDR3. The V end lost 5 bases, the J end lost 7 bases, and 8 bases lay between the germline ends. The CDR3 DNA reads TGTGCCAGCAGTAGACAGCGTGAAGCTTTCTTT. Its translation: CASSRQREAFF.

The chain joins TRBV7-9 to TRBJ1-5, with unresolved D. The ends were cut back, 5 bases at V and 5 bases at J, with 16 bases in the middle. Germline-derived CDR1 and CDR2 are SEHNR and FQNEAQ (reference sequence). The CDR3 has 15 residues. The CDR3 DNA is TGTGCCAGCAGCCCGCTTTCGGACGGGGATCAGCCCCAGCATTTT. The encoded protein is CASSPLSDGDQPQHF.

The V call is TRBV11-3, the J call TRBJ2-2; no reliable D call. The CDR3 spans 15 residues. CDR1 is SGHNT and CDR2 is YENEEA in the germline V gene. Trimming shortened V by 3 bases and J by 6 bases, and 14 bases separated the two germline ends. CDR3 nucleotides: TGTGCCAGCAGCTTTGGGTATTCCAGTGCCGGGGAGCTGTTTTTT. Protein: CASSFGYSSAGELFF.

This clone has only a few counts. The V and J genes are TRBV10-3 and TRBJ1-1; D uncertain. With 4 bases removed from V and 3 bases from J, the gap between germline ends came to 9 bases. Germline CDR1 and CDR2: ENHRY and SYGVKD. The CDR3 length is 13 residues. The CDR3 reads CAISGREDTEAFF. CDR3 DNA sequence: TGTGCCATCAGTGGGCGAGAGGACACTGAAGCTTTCTTT.

This chain links TRBV6-6 with TRBJ1-1; D may be TRBD1 (5 bases). Germline CDR1 and CDR2: MNHNY and SVGAGI (reference sequence). The CDR3 runs to 14 residues. V was shortened by 7 bases and J by 0 bases, with 12 bases between the two germline ends. The CDR3 protein is CASNTGTVNTEAFF. The CDR3 bases are TGTGCCAGCAATACCGGGACGGTGAACACTGAAGCTTTCTTT.

The chain joins TRBV6-1 to TRBJ2-7; the D gene is possibly TRBD1 (6 bases). There are 17 residues in the CDR3. Germline lookup yields CDR1 MNHNS and CDR2 SASEGT. V dropped 4 bases and J dropped 6 bases, with 25 bases sitting between them. CDR3: CASSAETGLLAFSEQYF. CDR3 sequence (DNA): TGTGCCAGCAGTGCCGAGACAGGACTTCTCGCATTCAGCGAGCAGTACTTC.

CDR3 sequence (DNA): TGTGCTAGTGGTTTGGGGGGACCAGAAAGAAAACTGTTTTTT. Translating it yields CASGLGGPERKLFF. The chain joins TRBV12-5 to TRBJ1-4, with D perhaps TRBD1 (5 bases). The CDR3 is 14 amino acids. The germline V gene encodes CDR1 LGHNT and CDR2 FRNRAP. V dropped 1 base and J dropped 10 bases, with 13 bases sitting between them.